This T cell receptor beta chain was sequenced in a study of blood T cell repertoires in COVID-19. Study-wide context: Samples came from the United States, Italy and Spain, spanning acute and convalescent COVID-19. From T cells, B-cell-depleted T cells, or PBMCs came the material, which was cDNA or gDNA.

Those enrolled in Seattle joined during active infection and were followed longitudinally afterward. The CDR3 runs 14 residues. Germline assignment: CDR1 SGHRS and CDR2 YFSETQ. Trimming took off 0 bases at V and 1 base at J, with 8 bases between the two ends. Original data processing: Quantification of nucleated cells was approximated via reference gene primer amplification. The method was immunoSEQ multiplex PCR; TCRdb's version includes in-frame clones alone and lacks a portion of them. V, J and clone size are taken as reported in that table, and D and trimming were inferred from the DNA itself. The data show 350,000 to 450,000 clones, with around 87% seen just once and roughly 2% held by the top ten.

The sequence was obtained from an older woman with COVID-19, enrolled during active disease. The chain uses TRBV5-1 and TRBJ2-7; D unresolved. Sequenced: peripheral blood. CDR3: CASSLGPGSYEQYF. CDR3 DNA: TGCGCCAGCAGCTTGGGCCCGGGTTCCTACGAGCAGTACTTC.